Following are 15 T cell receptor beta chains from one sample sequenced in a study of OX40 agonist ivuxolimab in advanced cancers. Sequencing was performed with immunoSEQ multiplex PCR; in TCRdb, only in-frame clones are kept and a portion is missing. The sample yields about 89,000 clones, just under 95% seen once. Here the sequenced sample was CD4+ or CD8+ T cells sorted from blood, taken in a trial of the OX40 agonist ivuxolimab. All receptors come from an adult with an advanced solid tumor such as melanoma, head and neck, liver or kidney cancer.

This clone was picked up one time. CDR3 in DNA: TGTGCCAGCAGTTTTGGACGGGGAGCAGATACGCAGTATTTT. Residues: CASSFGRGADTQYF. V is TRBV6-5 and J is TRBJ2-3, with D possibly being TRBD2 (5 bases). The CDR3 covers 14 residues. Germline lookup yields CDR1 MNHEY and CDR2 SVGAGI. The ends were cut back, 4 bases at V and 4 bases at J, with 12 bases in the middle.

The J gene is TRBJ2-3, the V gene TRBV7-2; D gene uncertain. V lost 2 bases, J lost 2 bases, and 17 bases lay in between. Germline V gene data show CDR1 as SGHTA and CDR2 as FQGNSA. The CDR3 runs 17 residues. The CDR3 sequence: CASSLRGIEMFTDTQYF. In DNA form, the CDR3 reads TGTGCCAGCAGCTTAAGAGGTATCGAAATGTTCACAGATACGCAGTATTTT.

J is TRBJ1-1 and V is TRBV6-5; unclear D gene. The germline V gene has CDR1 MNHEY and CDR2 SVGAGI. The CDR3 loop spans 15 amino acids. Trimming removed 5 bases from V and 0 bases from J, with 13 bases in between. CDR3 DNA sequence: TGTGCCAGCAGTCGCCTCGCCTTCATGAACACTGAAGCTTTCTTT. Translated, it gives CASSRLAFMNTEAFF.

The CDR3 spells CASSYEELGAEAFF. The CDR3 coding sequence is TGTGCCAGCAGTTACGAGGAGCTCGGGGCTGAAGCTTTCTTT. The chain joins TRBV6-5 to TRBJ1-1; D gene ambiguous. The CDR3 extends over 14 amino acids. V lost 2 bases and J 6 bases, leaving 13 bases between the germline ends. The germline gives CDR1 MNHEY, CDR2 SVGAGI.

The chain uses TRBV2 and TRBJ2-3, with D possibly being TRBD1 or TRBD2 (5 bases each). V was clipped by 1 base and J by 5 bases, with 10 bases between them. Germline lookup yields CDR1 SNHLY and CDR2 FYNNEI. The CDR3 sequence is 14 residues long. The CDR3 loop reads CASSEGGSGDTQYF. The CDR3 coding sequence is TGTGCCAGCAGTGAAGGGGGGTCTGGAGATACGCAGTATTTT.

Points on this clone: Other DNA sequences in this specimen translate into the identical CDR3. The rearrangement links TRBV9 to TRBJ1-5, with D possibly being TRBD1 (5 bases). This CDR3 spans 15 amino acids. V lost 0 bases and J 2 bases, leaving 9 bases between the germline ends. Germline V gene lookup returns CDR1 SGDLS and CDR2 YYNGEE. CDR3 sequence: CASSVDGTGNQPQHF. In DNA, the CDR3 is TGTGCCAGCAGCGTAGACGGGACTGGCAATCAGCCCCAGCATTTT. Supplemented by reference TRBV9 and TRBJ1-5, the full variable domain reads DSGVTQTPKHLITATGQRVTLRCSPRSGDLSVYWYQQSLDQGLQFLIQYYNGEERAKGNILERFSAQQFPDLHSELNLSSLELGDSALYFCASSVDGTGNQPQHFGDGTRLSIL.

This sequence joins TRBV2 and TRBJ1-2; the match to TRBD1 covers 7 bases. CDR3 length: 10 amino acids. The V gene's germline CDR1 is SNHLY and CDR2 FYNNEI. V shed 4 bases, J shed 14 bases, and the junction held 4 bases outside the gene matches. The CDR3 DNA reads as TGTGCCAGCAGTGGCCGACAGGGAACCTTC. It codes for CASSGRQGTF.

V usage is TRBV7-8 and J usage is TRBJ2-1; D may be TRBD2 (5 bases). Deletions cut 1 base from V and 4 bases from J, with 14 bases between. Germline V gives CDR1 SGHVS, CDR2 FQNEAQ. The CDR3 is 16 amino acids. The CDR3 bases are TGTGCCAGCAGCTTAGTCGGTAGCGCCATATACAATGAGCAGTTCTTC. It encodes CASSLVGSAIYNEQFF.

V is TRBV5-6 and J is TRBJ2-1, with TRBD1 matching 9 bases. This CDR3 comprises 14 residues. Losses at the gene ends were 6 bases for V and 2 bases for J; bases not matched to a gene: 3. The V gene's germline CDR1 is SGHDT and CDR2 YYEEEE. The CDR3 spells CASTRDRAYNEQFF. The CDR3 nucleotides are TGTGCCAGCACAAGGGACAGGGCCTACAATGAGCAGTTCTTC.

The count of this clone is one. For the CDR3, the DNA is TGTGCCAGCTCACCCTCACCGGCCCGCTCTGGAAACACCATATATTTT. Translating it yields CASSPSPARSGNTIYF. V and J are TRBV18 and TRBJ1-3; D is undetermined. V was trimmed by 3 bases and J by 0 bases, leaving 12 bases between them. The CDR3 sequence is 16 residues long. Germline loops: CDR1 KGHSH, CDR2 LQKENI.

In its sample, this clone was seen once. The gene calls are TRBV4-3 and TRBJ2-3; D not certain. CDR1 is LGHNA and CDR2 is YSLEER in the germline V gene. V dropped 3 bases and J dropped 0 bases, with 10 bases sitting between them. The CDR3 runs to 15 residues. In DNA form, the CDR3 reads TGCGCCAGCAGCCACCAGGCTGTTAGCACAGATACGCAGTATTTT. It translates to CASSHQAVSTDTQYF.

This chain links TRBV7-8 with TRBJ1-5, with 7 bases aligning to TRBD1. Trimming removed 5 bases from V and 4 bases from J; junction bases left unmatched: 11. This CDR3 has 16 amino acids. The germline CDR1 and CDR2 sequences are SGHVS and FQNEAQ. CDR3 residues: CASSLRQGKINQPQHF. The CDR3 region has the DNA TGTGCCAGCAGCCTCAGACAGGGAAAGATAAATCAGCCCCAGCATTTT.

The rearrangement links TRBV5-8 to TRBJ1-5; unclear D gene. V was shortened by 1 base and J by 7 bases, with 12 bases between the two germline ends. This CDR3 is built from 14 residues. Germline V gene lookup returns CDR1 SGHTS and CDR2 YDEGEE. The DNA of the CDR3 is TGTGCCAGCAGCTTGTTGGGCGGAGGGCAGCCCCAGCATTTT. Protein: CASSLLGGGQPQHF.

V gene TRBV4-1 combines with J gene TRBJ2-2; D call uncertain. The CDR3 length is 15 residues. V was pared by 0 bases and J by 2 bases, with 7 bases between. From germline, CDR1 is MGHRA and CDR2 YSYEKL. The chain's CDR3 is CASSQEGSNTGELFF. CDR3 in DNA: TGCGCCAGCAGCCAAGAGGGCAGTAACACCGGGGAGCTGTTTTTT.

The chain uses TRBV19 and TRBJ1-6, with 11 nucleotides matching TRBD1. The CDR3 is 15 amino acids. V shed 4 bases and J 10 bases; nucleotides not matched to a gene: 6. The germline gives CDR1 LNHDA, CDR2 SQIVND (reference sequence). The CDR3 coding sequence is TGTGCCAGTAGTAGCGGACAGGGGGCGAGATCACCCCTCCACTTT. This gives the protein CASSSGQGARSPLHF.